This T cell receptor beta chain was sequenced for a study of blood T cell repertoires in COVID-19. Study information: The analysed material was cDNA or gDNA that came from T cells, B-cell-depleted T cells, or PBMCs.

The method was immunoSEQ multiplex PCR; TCRdb's version includes in-frame clones alone and lacks a portion of them. Here the sample spans 360,000 or so clones, 90% being singletons. J was trimmed by 5 bases and V by 7 bases; bases with no gene match: 8. CDR3 length equals 14 residues. The germline V gene has CDR1 ENHRY and CDR2 SYGVKD. This receptor was obtained from a man aged 18 to 35 with active or convalescent COVID-19. Sequencing was carried out using peripheral blood. The chain recombines TRBV10-3 with TRBJ1-1; 9 bases agree with TRBD1. CDR3 nucleotides: TGTGCCATCAAACACCGGGACAGGGAAACTGAAGCTTTCTTT. This encodes CAIKHRDRETEAFF.